This is a list of T cell receptor beta chains from one sample in a study of shared clonotypes between healthy human individuals. Sequencing was performed with immunoSEQ multiplex PCR; in TCRdb, only in-frame clones are kept and a portion is missing. Of hundreds of thousands of clones listed, 74% are singletons. Sequencing was performed on memory CD4+ T cells sorted from blood. All receptors derive from a woman younger than 45 in good health. Each CDR3 is given with its conserved first and last residue. Each record gives: J gene, D gene, clone size, V gene, CDR3 protein, CDR3 DNA. A D gene is named only where the DNA matches it firmly. Size is stated for part of the rows, as once, few or many counts, or as a class when the clone is expanded.

J gene: TRBJ2-3; D gene: TRBD2; clone size: NA; V gene: TRBV2; CDR3 protein: CASSWTSGNVEDTQYF; CDR3 DNA: TGTGCCAGCAGTTGGACTAGCGGGAACGTGGAAGATACGCAGTATTTT
J gene: TRBJ2-7; D gene: TRBD2; clone size: once; V gene: TRBV28; CDR3 protein: CASSSTSAQAYEQYF; CDR3 DNA: TGTGCCAGCAGTTCGACTAGCGCCCAAGCGTACGAGCAGTACTTC
J gene: TRBJ2-3; D gene: NA; clone size: NA; V gene: TRBV27; CDR3 protein: CASSLKPTSDTQYF; CDR3 DNA: TGTGCCAGCAGTTTAAAACCCACTTCGGATACGCAGTATTTT
J gene: TRBJ2-5; D gene: NA; clone size: NA; V gene: TRBV10-2; CDR3 protein: CASSRASSQETQYF; CDR3 DNA: TGCGCCAGCTCCCGGGCCAGTAGTCAAGAGACCCAGTACTTC
J gene: TRBJ2-1; D gene: NA; clone size: NA; V gene: TRBV7-9; CDR3 protein: CASSPRMINEQFF; CDR3 DNA: TGTGCCAGCAGCCCCCGTATGATCAATGAGCAGTTCTTC
J gene: TRBJ2-7; D gene: TRBD2; clone size: NA; V gene: TRBV11-2; CDR3 protein: CASSLGSGGLYEQYF; CDR3 DNA: TGTGCCAGCAGCTTAGGGAGCGGGGGACTGTACGAGCAGTACTTC
J gene: TRBJ2-5; D gene: TRBD2; clone size: NA; V gene: TRBV19; CDR3 protein: CASTRGTSGGKETQYF; CDR3 DNA: TGTGCCAGTACGAGGGGAACTAGCGGGGGCAAAGAGACCCAGTACTTC
J gene: TRBJ1-4; D gene: NA; clone size: NA; V gene: TRBV15; CDR3 protein: CATSRGDVDGEKLFF; CDR3 DNA: TGTGCCACCAGCAGAGGGGACGTTGACGGGGAAAAACTGTTTTTT
J gene: TRBJ2-5; D gene: NA; clone size: NA; V gene: TRBV5-4; CDR3 protein: CASSLGRAGEETQYF; CDR3 DNA: TGTGCCAGCAGCCTAGGGCGGGCAGGAGAAGAGACCCAGTACTTC
J gene: TRBJ1-5; D gene: TRBD1; clone size: NA; V gene: TRBV28; CDR3 protein: CASRQGQAYSNQPQHF; CDR3 DNA: TGTGCCAGCAGACAGGGACAGGCTTATAGCAATCAGCCCCAGCATTTT
J gene: TRBJ2-1; D gene: NA; clone size: few; V gene: TRBV19; CDR3 protein: CASSWADNEQFF; CDR3 DNA: TGTGCCAGTAGTTGGGCGGACAATGAGCAGTTCTTC
J gene: TRBJ2-3; D gene: TRBD1; clone size: once; V gene: TRBV19; CDR3 protein: CASSWDRGSRGADTQYF; CDR3 DNA: TGTGCCAGTAGTTGGGACAGGGGTTCAAGGGGGGCAGATACGCAGTATTTT
J gene: TRBJ2-7; D gene: NA; clone size: NA; V gene: TRBV27; CDR3 protein: CARTTGTFRSNGYYEQYF; CDR3 DNA: TGTGCCAGGACCACCGGGACTTTCCGGTCTAACGGGTACTACGAGCAGTACTTC
J gene: TRBJ2-7; D gene: NA; clone size: NA; V gene: TRBV5-1; CDR3 protein: CASRPGTEQYF; CDR3 DNA: TGCGCCAGCAGACCCGGGACCGAGCAGTACTTC
J gene: TRBJ2-3; D gene: NA; clone size: NA; V gene: TRBV29-1; CDR3 protein: CSVRARGTDTQYF; CDR3 DNA: TGCAGCGTTCGCGCGCGGGGCACAGATACGCAGTATTTT
J gene: TRBJ2-1; D gene: NA; clone size: NA; V gene: TRBV7-2; CDR3 protein: CASSLLLADEQFF; CDR3 DNA: TGTGCCAGCAGCTTATTATTAGCAGATGAGCAGTTCTTC
J gene: TRBJ1-1; D gene: TRBD1; clone size: NA; V gene: TRBV19; CDR3 protein: CASRTAQGIYGRTEAFF; CDR3 DNA: TGTGCCAGTAGAACCGCACAGGGGATCTACGGGAGGACTGAAGCTTTCTTT
J gene: TRBJ2-7; D gene: NA; clone size: NA; V gene: TRBV11-2; CDR3 protein: CASSYGYEQYF; CDR3 DNA: TGTGCCAGCAGCTACGGGTACGAGCAGTACTTC
J gene: TRBJ2-2; D gene: NA; clone size: NA; V gene: TRBV4-2; CDR3 protein: CASSQEISGNTGELFF; CDR3 DNA: TGTGCCAGCAGCCAAGAAATTAGCGGCAACACCGGGGAGCTGTTTTTT
J gene: TRBJ1-2; D gene: NA; clone size: NA; V gene: TRBV14; CDR3 protein: CASSQKNGRGYGYTF; CDR3 DNA: TGTGCCAGCAGCCAAAAGAACGGACGAGGGTATGGCTACACCTTC
J gene: TRBJ1-3; D gene: NA; clone size: NA; V gene: TRBV6-1; CDR3 protein: CASSAGNTIYF; CDR3 DNA: TGTGCCAGCTCTGCCGGAAACACCATATATTTT
J gene: TRBJ1-3; D gene: NA; clone size: NA; V gene: TRBV5-1; CDR3 protein: CASTPGTSGNTIYF; CDR3 DNA: TGCGCCAGCACGCCGGGGACCTCTGGAAACACCATATATTTT
J gene: TRBJ2-5; D gene: TRBD2; clone size: NA; V gene: TRBV11-2; CDR3 protein: CASSLDYRLAGGETQYF; CDR3 DNA: TGTGCCAGCAGCTTAGATTATAGACTAGCGGGAGGAGAGACCCAGTACTTC
J gene: TRBJ2-2; D gene: NA; clone size: few; V gene: TRBV27; CDR3 protein: CASRIRANTGELFF; CDR3 DNA: TGTGCCAGCAGGATCCGCGCGAACACCGGGGAGCTGTTTTTT
J gene: TRBJ2-1; D gene: NA; clone size: few; V gene: TRBV30; CDR3 protein: CAWSTTGEQFF; CDR3 DNA: TGTGCCTGGAGTACCACCGGTGAGCAGTTCTTC
J gene: TRBJ2-7; D gene: NA; clone size: NA; V gene: TRBV29-1; CDR3 protein: CSGTGQRSSYEQYF; CDR3 DNA: TGCAGCGGAACGGGACAACGGAGCTCCTACGAGCAGTACTTC
J gene: TRBJ1-2; D gene: NA; clone size: once; V gene: TRBV19; CDR3 protein: CASRKGVDYGYTF; CDR3 DNA: TGTGCCAGTAGGAAGGGAGTCGACTATGGCTACACCTTC
J gene: TRBJ2-2; D gene: TRBD2; clone size: few; V gene: TRBV27; CDR3 protein: CASSQLAGAAGELFF; CDR3 DNA: TGTGCCAGCAGTCAGCTAGCGGGAGCCGCCGGGGAGCTGTTTTTT
J gene: TRBJ2-3; D gene: NA; clone size: few; V gene: TRBV19; CDR3 protein: CASNTGGTDTQYF; CDR3 DNA: TGTGCCAGTAACACGGGAGGCACAGATACGCAGTATTTT
J gene: TRBJ2-3; D gene: NA; clone size: NA; V gene: TRBV28; CDR3 protein: CASSPPASMDTQYF; CDR3 DNA: TGTGCCAGCAGTCCCCCGGCTAGCATGGATACGCAGTATTTT
J gene: TRBJ1-1; D gene: NA; clone size: NA; V gene: TRBV28; CDR3 protein: CASRGQSRRNTEAFF; CDR3 DNA: TGTGCCAGCAGGGGTCAGTCAAGGCGGAACACTGAAGCTTTCTTT
J gene: TRBJ2-5; D gene: NA; clone size: NA; V gene: TRBV9; CDR3 protein: CASSLGVFQETQYF; CDR3 DNA: TGTGCCTCCAGCCTTGGAGTGTTCCAGGAGACCCAGTACTTC
J gene: TRBJ2-1; D gene: NA; clone size: once; V gene: TRBV11-2; CDR3 protein: CASSQFHNEQFF; CDR3 DNA: TGTGCCAGCAGCCAATTCCACAATGAGCAGTTCTTC
J gene: TRBJ2-7; D gene: TRBD2; clone size: few; V gene: TRBV27; CDR3 protein: CASSFLAGPGEQYF; CDR3 DNA: TGTGCCAGCAGTTTTTTAGCGGGCCCCGGGGAGCAGTACTTC
J gene: TRBJ1-2; D gene: TRBD1; clone size: once; V gene: TRBV6-1; CDR3 protein: CATRVGDRVNYGYTF; CDR3 DNA: TGTGCCACCCGGGTGGGAGACAGGGTAAACTATGGCTACACCTTC
J gene: TRBJ2-7; D gene: TRBD1; clone size: NA; V gene: TRBV25-1; CDR3 protein: CASSGRQGAIYEQYF; CDR3 DNA: TGTGCCAGCAGTGGACGACAGGGGGCTATCTACGAGCAGTACTTC
J gene: TRBJ1-5; D gene: NA; clone size: NA; V gene: TRBV6-6; CDR3 protein: CAAGLENQPQHF; CDR3 DNA: TGTGCCGCGGGCCTAGAAAATCAGCCCCAGCATTTT
J gene: TRBJ1-1; D gene: NA; clone size: NA; V gene: TRBV6-4; CDR3 protein: CASSEAGNTEAFF; CDR3 DNA: TGTGCCAGCAGTGAAGCAGGGAACACTGAAGCTTTCTTT
J gene: TRBJ1-2; D gene: TRBD1; clone size: NA; V gene: TRBV28; CDR3 protein: CASSTGTVRLEGYTF; CDR3 DNA: TGTGCCAGCAGCACTGGGACAGTACGGCTTGAGGGCTACACCTTC
J gene: TRBJ1-1; D gene: TRBD1; clone size: NA; V gene: TRBV5-1; CDR3 protein: CASSDGQGSTEAFF; CDR3 DNA: TGCGCCAGCAGCGATGGACAGGGGTCCACTGAAGCTTTCTTT
J gene: TRBJ2-3; D gene: TRBD1; clone size: NA; V gene: TRBV29-1; CDR3 protein: CSGETGGADTQYF; CDR3 DNA: TGCAGCGGAGAGACAGGGGGAGCAGATACGCAGTATTTT
J gene: TRBJ1-2; D gene: NA; clone size: NA; V gene: TRBV6-6; CDR3 protein: CASRSNIDSSNYGYTF; CDR3 DNA: TGTGCCAGCAGGTCGAATATAGACAGCTCGAACTATGGCTACACCTTC
J gene: TRBJ2-3; D gene: NA; clone size: many; V gene: TRBV5-1; CDR3 protein: CASSLRQSRTDTQYF; CDR3 DNA: TGCGCCAGCAGCTTGAGACAGTCCCGCACAGATACGCAGTATTTT